The source of this TCR beta chain is a study of blood T cell repertoires in COVID-19. Study-wide context: The United States, Italy and Spain supplied acute and convalescent COVID-19 samples. The analysed material was cDNA or gDNA that came from T cells, B-cell-depleted T cells, or PBMCs.

Libraries were prepared by immunoSEQ multiplex PCR; TCRdb keeps only in-frame clonotypes and omits some of them. The repertoire includes 150,000 to 200,000 clones, less than 90% of them detected once, and roughly 4% sits in the top ten. Germline V gene sequence: CDR1 SGHRS, CDR2 YFSETQ. The ends were cut back, 0 bases at V and 4 bases at J, with 9 bases in the middle. CDR3 length equals 14 residues. This clonotype originated in a woman in her 70s with acute or convalescent COVID-19. This rearrangement joins TRBV5-1 to TRBJ2-3; a weak D match, TRBD1 (5 bases). The sample comprised peripheral blood. For the CDR3, the DNA is TGCGCCAGCAGCTTGGAGCAGGGCCCAGATACGCAGTATTTT. Its protein is CASSLEQGPDTQYF.